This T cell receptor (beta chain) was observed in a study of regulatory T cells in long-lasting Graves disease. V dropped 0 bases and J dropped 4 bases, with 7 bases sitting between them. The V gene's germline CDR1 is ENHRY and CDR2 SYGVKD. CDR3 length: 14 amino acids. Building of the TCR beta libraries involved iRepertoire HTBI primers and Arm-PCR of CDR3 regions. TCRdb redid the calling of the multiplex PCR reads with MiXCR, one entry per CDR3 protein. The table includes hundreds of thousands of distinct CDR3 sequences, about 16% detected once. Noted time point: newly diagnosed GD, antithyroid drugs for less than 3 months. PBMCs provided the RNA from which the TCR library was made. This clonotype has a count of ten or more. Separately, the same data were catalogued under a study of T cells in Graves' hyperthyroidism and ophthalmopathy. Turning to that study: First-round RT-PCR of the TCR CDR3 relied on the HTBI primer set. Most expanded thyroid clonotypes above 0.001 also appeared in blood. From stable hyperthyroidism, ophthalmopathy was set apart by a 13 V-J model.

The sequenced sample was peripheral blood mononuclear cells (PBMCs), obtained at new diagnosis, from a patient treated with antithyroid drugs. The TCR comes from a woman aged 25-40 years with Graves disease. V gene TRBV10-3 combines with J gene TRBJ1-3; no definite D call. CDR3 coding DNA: TGTGCCATCAGTGAGTCAACGGACGGAAACACCATATATTTT. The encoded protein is CAISESTDGNTIYF.